The clone carrying this T cell receptor beta chain was seen a handful of times. Antigen: not known. Time point in this sample: patch test 1, 2 weeks after DPC sensitization. Treatment described: therapeutic diphenylcyclopropenone sensitization with weekly scalp DPC. V lost 6 bases to trimming and J lost 4 bases; unmatched junction nucleotides: 9. Germline loops: CDR1 LNHNV, CDR2 YYDKDF (reference sequence). The CDR3 runs 15 residues. The record originates from a study of human T cells and chemical hapten exposure. On the study more broadly: TCR yield per sample varied, mainly due to pooled library volumes. Whole-study results and caveats: The number of TCRs above 1 in 1000 frequency did not change after DPC sensitization.

Individual cDNA molecules (in the library) carried attached unique molecular identifiers. MiXCR was run by TCRdb on the RACE reads, yielding one entry per CDR3 protein. This table has roughly 180,000 distinct CDR3 sequences, under 25% appearing once. The origin of this receptor is a woman aged 50 to 60 with alopecia areata. Some clones in this sample may be carry-over from other donors' samples. This chain links TRBV15 with TRBJ2-1; 7 nucleotides match TRBD1. Sequenced material: whole blood, taken in connection with sensitization to the hapten diphenylcyclopropenone (DPC). CDR3 amino acids: CATREHRGSYNEQFF. In DNA, the CDR3 is TGTGCCACCAGGGAACACAGGGGATCTTACAATGAGCAGTTCTTC.